The TCR beta chain described here comes from a study of cytomegalovirus exposure and HLA in healthy donors. Study summary: Earlier, 100 million to 130 million unique TCR beta sequences were recovered from around 180 million T cells by an analysis. Study results and limitations: V segments that were indistinguishable, TRBV6-2 and TRBV6-3 among them, were omitted from analysis. Later on, an analysis tied about 17,000 TCR beta sequences to HLA alleles at 0.05 false discovery rate.

In the case of this clone: Its antigen is not known.

Both 60 Vbeta primers and 13 Jbeta primers went into the PCR. Some clones are missing from TCRdb's copy, which holds only in-frame ones; the method was immunoSEQ multiplex PCR. Here the sample table reports roughly 55,000 clones. V shed 0 bases and J 9 bases; nucleotides not matched to a gene: 6. Per germline, CDR1 MGHRA and CDR2 YSYEKL. The CDR3 runs to 15 residues. The chain uses TRBV4-1 and TRBJ2-7, with 12 bases that match TRBD1. Sequencing used PBMCs. This TCR came from a man aged 45-60 years in good health and CMV-seropositive. The CDR3 protein is CASSQDRGTGGAQYF. CDR3 nucleotide sequence: TGCGCCAGCAGCCAAGATCGGGGGACAGGGGGCGCGCAGTACTTC.